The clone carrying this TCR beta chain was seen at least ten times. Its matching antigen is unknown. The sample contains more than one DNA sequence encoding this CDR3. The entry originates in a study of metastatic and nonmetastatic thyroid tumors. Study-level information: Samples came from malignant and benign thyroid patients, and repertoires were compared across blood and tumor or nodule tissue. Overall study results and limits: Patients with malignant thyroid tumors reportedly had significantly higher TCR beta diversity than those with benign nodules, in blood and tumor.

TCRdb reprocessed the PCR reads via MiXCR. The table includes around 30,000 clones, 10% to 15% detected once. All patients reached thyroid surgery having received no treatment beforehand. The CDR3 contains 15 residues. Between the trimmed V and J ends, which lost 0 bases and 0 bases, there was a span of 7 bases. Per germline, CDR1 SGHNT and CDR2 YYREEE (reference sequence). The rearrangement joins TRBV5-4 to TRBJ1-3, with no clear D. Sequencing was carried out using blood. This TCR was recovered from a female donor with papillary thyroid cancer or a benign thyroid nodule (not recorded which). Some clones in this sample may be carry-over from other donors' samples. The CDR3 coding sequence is TGTGCCAGCAGCTTGGAGGTTGGCTCTGGAAACACCATATATTTT. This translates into CASSLEVGSGNTIYF. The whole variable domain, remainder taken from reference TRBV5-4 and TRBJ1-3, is ETGVTQSPTHLIKTRGQQVTLRCSSQSGHNTVSWYQQALGQGPQFIFQYYREEENGRGNFPPRFSGLQFPNYSSELNVNALELDDSALYLCASSLEVGSGNTIYFGEGSWLTVV.